This T cell receptor beta chain was observed in a study of cytomegalovirus exposure and HLA in healthy donors. The PCR used 60 Vbeta and 13 Jbeta primers. TCRdb's table, derived via immunoSEQ multiplex PCR, lists solely in-frame clones and lacks some. Found here are under 150,000 clones, 9% to 10% of them singletons; the top ten hold roughly 3.1%. Study-wide findings and caveats: DRB1 showed the most TCR associations and HLA-C the fewest in a later analysis, as rates varied by HLA locus. Indistinguishability led to the exclusion of some V segments, TRBV6-2 and TRBV6-3 included. Generally TCR sequences proved uncommon, though certain public TCRs appeared in numerous donors.

The V end was cut by 6 bases, the J end by 7 bases, with 16 bases between. There are 14 residues in the CDR3. The germline CDR1 and CDR2 sequences are SNHLY and FYNNEI. Concerning this clone itself: Its matching antigen is unknown.

The TCR was taken from a man aged 30 to 45 in good health and CMV-seronegative. The sequenced material came from PBMCs. The rearrangement uses TRBV2 and TRBJ1-5, with D perhaps matching TRBD1 (5 bases). The CDR3 protein is CASRGDSGLQPQHF. CDR3 DNA sequence: TGTGCCAGCAGGGGCGACAGTGGGTTACAGCCCCAGCATTTT. Looking up the rest from reference TRBV2 and TRBJ1-5 gives the full variable domain: EPEVTQTPSHQVTQMGQEVILRCVPISNHLYFYWYRQILGQKVEFLVSFYNNEISEKSEIFDDQFSVERPDGSNFTLKIRSTKLEDSAMYFCASRGDSGLQPQHFGDGTRLSIL.